Reported below is one T cell receptor (beta chain). Its specificity is not known. This could be a read error, since a much larger clone is one nucleotide away. TCRdb re-called the 5' RACE reads through MiXCR, storing one row per CDR3 protein. The sample gives some 240,000 distinct CDR3 sequences, approximately 8.6% of which show up once; less than 4% is in the top ten. This record comes from a study of identical twins. Study results and caveats: High-abundance cord blood beta clonotypes had fewer insertions; memory repertoires showed none. Cross-sectional statistics underpinned the conclusions; the same donors were not followed.

The germline V and J ends were trimmed by 2 bases and 2 bases, with 10 bases remaining between them. Germline CDR1 and CDR2: MNHEY and SMNVEV (reference sequence). The CDR3 consists of 14 residues. These sequences were also reported in another study, on yellow fever vaccine responses in identical twins.

V and J are TRBV27 and TRBJ2-7, with D perhaps given as TRBD1 or TRBD2 (6 bases each). Material for sequencing was CD8+ T cells sorted from blood. The TCR comes from a woman aged 18-29 years in good health. This chain's CDR3 is CASSLRGDPYEQYF. CDR3 nucleotides: TGTGCCAGCAGTTTAAGGGGGGACCCCTACGAGCAGTACTTC.